This T cell receptor beta chain came from a study of blood T cells in healthy people across ages. General study results and limits: Total diversity from one million sequenced T cells was likely underestimated.

Sample-barcoded 5' priming and a J-beta primer mix drove a second PCR of roughly 6 to 12 cycles. TCRdb re-called the 5' RACE reads with MiXCR, one entry per CDR3 protein. Of about 1.8 million distinct CDR3 sequences listed, around half are singletons. Trimming took off 0 bases at V and 0 bases at J, with 18 bases between the two ends. Germline V gene sequence: CDR1 SGHRS, CDR2 YFSETQ. The CDR3 runs to 18 residues. As to this clonotype: What it binds is not known.

The TCR originated in a woman aged 40 to 50 in good health. The V and J genes are TRBV5-1 and TRBJ1-1; D is possibly TRBD1 (5 bases). Sequencing was performed on blood. CDR3: CASSLDRRITGVNTEAFF. The CDR3 nucleotides are TGCGCCAGCAGCTTGGATCGCAGGATTACGGGGGTGAACACTGAAGCTTTCTTT.